A selection of T cell receptor beta chains follows, all from one sample in a study of CD8+ T cells in alopecia areata. The repertoire was sequenced with immunoSEQ multiplex PCR; TCRdb's copy has only in-frame clones and lacks some. This table has around 190,000 clones, approximately 60% appearing once. The sequenced sample was CD8+ T cells sorted from blood. Receptor source: a human donor in good health. CDR3s include the opening cysteine and the closing phenylalanine or tryptophan. Each record gives: CDR3 length, V gene, J gene, clone size, D gene, CDR3 DNA, CDR3 protein. A D gene is named only where the DNA matches it firmly. Only some rows state a clone size, as once, few, many or a class for expanded clones.

>13|TRBV5-1|TRBJ2-2|-|-
TGCGCCACGAGATACGATTCCACCGGGGAGCTGTTTTTT
CATRYDSTGELFF
>16|TRBV2|TRBJ2-3|few|TRBD2
TGTGCCAGCAGCCCCGGGATAGCGGGGGCCAAAGATACGCAGTATTTT
CASSPGIAGAKDTQYF
>14|TRBV5-1|TRBJ2-7|-|-
TGCGCCAGCAGCACAGGAGGGGTCACGGGCGAGCAGTACTTC
CASSTGGVTGEQYF
>15|TRBV6-9|TRBJ1-5|many|-
TGTGCCAGCAGTGTGGACAGCCTAAGCAATCAGCCCCAGCATTTT
CASSVDSLSNQPQHF
>15|TRBV4-2|TRBJ2-5|-|TRBD2
TGTGCCAGCAGCCAAGATTCCACTAGCGAAGAGACCCAGTACTTC
CASSQDSTSEETQYF
>15|TRBV4-1|TRBJ2-5|-|TRBD2
TGCGCCAGCAGCCAAGGTAGCGGGGGGCAAGAGACCCAGTACTTC
CASSQGSGGQETQYF
>16|TRBV9|TRBJ1-1|-|-
TGTGCCAGCAGCGAGTGGGACAACCTCCCGACCACTGAAGCTTTCTTT
CASSEWDNLPTTEAFF
>16|TRBV9|TRBJ1-6|-|-
TGTGCCAGCAGCACCCCACCGGGCTCCAGGAATTCACCCCTCCACTTT
CASSTPPGSRNSPLHF
>16|TRBV4-1|TRBJ2-3|-|TRBD2
TGCGCCAGCAGCCAAGATCCAGGGACTAGGGCAGATACGCAGTATTTT
CASSQDPGTRADTQYF
>17|TRBV13|TRBJ1-4|-|-
TGTGCCAGCAGCTTAGGTGGCAGTAGTAAAACCAATGAAAAACTGTTTTTT
CASSLGGSSKTNEKLFF
>15|TRBV7-9|TRBJ1-1|-|TRBD1
TGTGCCAGCAGCGCGACAGGGGCCGGGGGCACTGAAGCTTTCTTT
CASSATGAGGTEAFF
>12|TRBV27|TRBJ2-7|-|TRBD2
TGTGCCAGCAGTGTGGGGGGGAACGAGCAGTACTTC
CASSVGGNEQYF
>14|TRBV5-4|TRBJ1-1|-|-
TGTGCCAGCAGCTCGACCTCCCGGACGGGGGAAGCTTTCTTT
CASSSTSRTGEAFF
>11|TRBV9|TRBJ1-1|-|-
TGTGCCAGCAGCGAGACGACTGAAGCTTTCTTT
CASSETTEAFF
>12|TRBV29-1|TRBJ2-7|-|-
TGCAGCGTTGAACTAGATGGTGACGAGCAGTACTTC
CSVELDGDEQYF
>15|TRBV4-1|TRBJ1-4|-|-
TGCGCCAGCAGCCAAATTCAGGCAGAGAATGAAAAACTGTTTTTT
CASSQIQAENEKLFF
>17|TRBV5-1|TRBJ1-6|-|-
TGCGCCAGCAGCCCGGGACACGTGGAACCCGATAATTCACCCCTCCACTTT
CASSPGHVEPDNSPLHF
>13|TRBV10-2|TRBJ2-3|few|TRBD2
TGCGCCAGCAGTGACGGGGGGGGTAATACGCAGTATTTT
CASSDGGGNTQYF
>13|TRBV15|TRBJ2-1|few|-
TGTGCCACCAGGTCTGTAAGCTACAATGAGCAGTTCTTC
CATRSVSYNEQFF
>15|TRBV27|TRBJ1-1|few|TRBD1
TGTGCCAGCAGCTGGAAGGGGGCCGGGGACACTGAAGCTTTCTTT
CASSWKGAGDTEAFF
>15|TRBV28|TRBJ2-7|few|-
TGTGCCAGCAGCCCGACTCTGGCGGGTGTCCACGAGCAGTACTTC
CASSPTLAGVHEQYF
>14|TRBV30|TRBJ1-1|-|TRBD1
TGTGCCTGGAGTTCGCTCAAGACAGGGAGTGAAGCTTTCTTT
CAWSSLKTGSEAFF
>16|TRBV4-1|TRBJ1-1|-|TRBD1
TGCGCCAGCAGCCAATCCCCAGGACAGGGAAAGTCGATCCCTTTCTTT
CASSQSPGQGKSIPFF
>14|TRBV9|TRBJ1-1|-|TRBD1
TGTGCCAGCAGCGCCGAGGACAGGATCACTGAAGCTTTCTTT
CASSAEDRITEAFF
>13|TRBV5-1|TRBJ1-1|few|-
TGCGCCAGCAGCTTGTCCCCGGGGCTTGAAGCTTTCTTT
CASSLSPGLEAFF